This T cell receptor (beta chain) stems from a study of low-dose radiotherapy and immunotherapy resistance in tumors. Covering alpha and beta chains, TRAV- and TRBV-specific primers were used for the first-strand cDNA. Over about 19 PCR cycles, TCRs were amplified from a constant-region primer and V-primer adapter. TCRdb re-called the reads through MiXCR, storing one row per CDR3 protein. The sample comprises more than 45,000 distinct CDR3 sequences, almost 25% of which are singletons, and approximately 5.3% rests with the top ten. There are 14 residues in the CDR3. Germline V gene data show CDR1 as SEHNR and CDR2 as FQNEAQ (reference sequence). Time point meaning: before trial treatment. Along with nivolumab and ipilimumab, donors received aspirin, low-dose cyclophosphamide and low-dose radiotherapy. Concerning this clonotype itself: Just one base apart from a much larger clone, this may be a read error.

The clonotype was recovered from a male donor with prostate cancer. The chain recombines TRBV7-9 with TRBJ2-7, with D tentatively TRBD1 (5 bases). The input for sequencing was PBMCs, taken before treatment. The CDR3 protein is CASSLTAGSYDQYF. The CDR3 coding sequence is TGTGCCAGCAGCTTAACAGCAGGGTCCTACGATCAGTACTTC.